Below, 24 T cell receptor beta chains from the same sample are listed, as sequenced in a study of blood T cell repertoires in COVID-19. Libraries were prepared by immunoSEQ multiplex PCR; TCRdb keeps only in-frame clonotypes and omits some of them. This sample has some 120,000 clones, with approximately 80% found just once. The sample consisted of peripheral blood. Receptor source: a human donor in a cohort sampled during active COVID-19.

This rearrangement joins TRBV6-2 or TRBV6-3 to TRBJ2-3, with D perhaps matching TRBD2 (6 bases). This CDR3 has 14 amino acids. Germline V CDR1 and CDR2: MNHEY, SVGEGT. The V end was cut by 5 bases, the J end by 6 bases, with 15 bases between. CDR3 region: CASSKSTSWDTQYF. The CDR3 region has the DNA TGTGCCAGCAGTAAATCAACTAGCTGGGATACGCAGTATTTT.

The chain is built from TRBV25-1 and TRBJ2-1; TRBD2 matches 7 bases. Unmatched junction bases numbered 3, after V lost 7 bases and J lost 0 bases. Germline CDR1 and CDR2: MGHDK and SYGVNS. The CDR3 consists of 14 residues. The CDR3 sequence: CASTSGGSYNEQFF. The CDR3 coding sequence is TGTGCCAGCACTTCGGGGGGCTCCTACAATGAGCAGTTCTTC.

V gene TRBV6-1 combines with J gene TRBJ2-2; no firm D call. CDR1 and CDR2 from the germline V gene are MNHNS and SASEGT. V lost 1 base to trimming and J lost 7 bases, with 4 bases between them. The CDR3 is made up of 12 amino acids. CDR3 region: CASSEGVGELFF. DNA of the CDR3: TGTGCCAGCAGTGAAGGCGTCGGGGAGCTGTTTTTT.

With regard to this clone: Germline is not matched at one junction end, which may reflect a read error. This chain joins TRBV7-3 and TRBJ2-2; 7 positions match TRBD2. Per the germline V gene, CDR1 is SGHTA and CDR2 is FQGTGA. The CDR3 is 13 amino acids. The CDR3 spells CASSLTSVGELFF. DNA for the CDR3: TGTGCCAGCAGCCTAACTAGCGTCGGGGAGCTGTTTTTT.

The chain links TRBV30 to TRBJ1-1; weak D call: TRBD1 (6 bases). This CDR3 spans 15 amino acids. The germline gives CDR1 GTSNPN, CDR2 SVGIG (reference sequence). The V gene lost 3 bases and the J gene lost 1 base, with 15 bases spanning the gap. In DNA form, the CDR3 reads TGTGCCTGGAGCCCTCTACAGGGCCGGAACACTGAAGCTTTCTTT. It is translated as CAWSPLQGRNTEAFF.

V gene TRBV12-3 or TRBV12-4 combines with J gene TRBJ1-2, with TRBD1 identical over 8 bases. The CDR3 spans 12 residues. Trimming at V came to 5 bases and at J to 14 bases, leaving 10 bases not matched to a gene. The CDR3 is CASSRTGSLQTF. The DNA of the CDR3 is TGTGCCAGCAGTCGGACAGGGTCTCTCCAGACCTTC.

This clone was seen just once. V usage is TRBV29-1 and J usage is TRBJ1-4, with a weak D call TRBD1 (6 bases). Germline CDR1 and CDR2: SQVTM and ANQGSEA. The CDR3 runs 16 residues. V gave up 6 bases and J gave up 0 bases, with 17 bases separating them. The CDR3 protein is CSVLDSYAPTNEKLFF. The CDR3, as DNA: TGCAGCGTATTGGACAGTTATGCCCCAACTAATGAAAAACTGTTTTTT.

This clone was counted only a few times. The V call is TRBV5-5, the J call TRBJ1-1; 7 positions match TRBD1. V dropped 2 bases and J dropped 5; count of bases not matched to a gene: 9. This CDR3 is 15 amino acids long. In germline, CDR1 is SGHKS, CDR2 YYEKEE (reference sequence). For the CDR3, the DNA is TGTGCCAGCAGCTTATGGACAGGAGGGGGGACTGAAGCTTTCTTT. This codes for CASSLWTGGGTEAFF.

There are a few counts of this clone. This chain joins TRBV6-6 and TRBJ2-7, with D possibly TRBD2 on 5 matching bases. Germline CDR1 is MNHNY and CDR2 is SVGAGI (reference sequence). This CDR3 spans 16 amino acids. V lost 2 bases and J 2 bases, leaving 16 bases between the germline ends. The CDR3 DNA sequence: TGTGCCAGCAGTTACCGAATGTTGGACTTAGCCTACGAGCAGTACTTC. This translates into CASSYRMLDLAYEQYF.

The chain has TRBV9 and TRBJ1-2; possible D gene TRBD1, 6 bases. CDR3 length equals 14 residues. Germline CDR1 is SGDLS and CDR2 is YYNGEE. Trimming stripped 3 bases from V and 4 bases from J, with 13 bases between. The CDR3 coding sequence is TGTGCCAGCAGCGCCACAGGACAGATCTATGGCTACACCTTC. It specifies CASSATGQIYGYTF.

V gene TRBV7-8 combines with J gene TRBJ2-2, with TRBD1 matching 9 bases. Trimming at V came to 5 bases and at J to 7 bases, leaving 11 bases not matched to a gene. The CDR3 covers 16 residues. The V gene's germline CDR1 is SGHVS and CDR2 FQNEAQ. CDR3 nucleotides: TGTGCCAGCAGCCCCCGGGACAGGGTCGTCGGCGGGGAGCTGTTTTTT. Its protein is CASSPRDRVVGGELFF. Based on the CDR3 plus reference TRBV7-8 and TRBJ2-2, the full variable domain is GAGVSQSPRYKVAKRGQDVALRCDPISGHVSLFWYQQALGQGPEFLTYFQNEAQLDKSGLPSDRFFAERPEGSVSTLKIQRTQQEDSAVYLCASSPRDRVVGGELFFGEGSRLTVL.

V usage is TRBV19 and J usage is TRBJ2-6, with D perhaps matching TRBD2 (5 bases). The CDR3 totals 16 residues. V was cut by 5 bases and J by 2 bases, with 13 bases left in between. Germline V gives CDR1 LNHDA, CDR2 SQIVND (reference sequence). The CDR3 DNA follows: TGTGCCAGTAGTTTTCGCGGGCTGACTGGGGCCAACGTCCTGACTTTC. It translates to CASSFRGLTGANVLTF.

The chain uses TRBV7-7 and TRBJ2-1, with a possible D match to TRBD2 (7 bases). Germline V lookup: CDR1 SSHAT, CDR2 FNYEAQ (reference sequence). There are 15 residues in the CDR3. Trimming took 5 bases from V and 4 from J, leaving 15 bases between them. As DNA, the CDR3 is TGTGCCAGCAGCCTTCGCCGGGGGGCTTACAATGAGCAGTTCTTC. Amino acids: CASSLRRGAYNEQFF.

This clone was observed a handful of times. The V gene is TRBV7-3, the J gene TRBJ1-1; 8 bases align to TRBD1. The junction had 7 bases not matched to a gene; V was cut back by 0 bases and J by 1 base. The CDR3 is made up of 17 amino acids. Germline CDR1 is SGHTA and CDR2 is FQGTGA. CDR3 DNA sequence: TGTGCCAGCAGCTTAACCTATAGCGGACAGGGGAACACTGAAGCTTTCTTT. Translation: CASSLTYSGQGNTEAFF.

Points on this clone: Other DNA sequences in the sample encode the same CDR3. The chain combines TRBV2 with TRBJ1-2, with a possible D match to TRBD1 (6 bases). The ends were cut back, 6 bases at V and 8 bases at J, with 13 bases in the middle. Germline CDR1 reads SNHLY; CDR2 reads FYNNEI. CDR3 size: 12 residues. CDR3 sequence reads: CASRTGGGGYTF. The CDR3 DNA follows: TGTGCCAGCAGGACTGGGGGCGGGGGCTACACCTTC.

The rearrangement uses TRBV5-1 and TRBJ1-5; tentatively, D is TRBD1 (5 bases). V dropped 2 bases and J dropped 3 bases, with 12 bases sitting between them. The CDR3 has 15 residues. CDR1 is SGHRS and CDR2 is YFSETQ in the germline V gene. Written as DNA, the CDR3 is TGCGCCAGCAGCTTAACTGACAGCCCCAATCAGCCCCAGCATTTT. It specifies CASSLTDSPNQPQHF.

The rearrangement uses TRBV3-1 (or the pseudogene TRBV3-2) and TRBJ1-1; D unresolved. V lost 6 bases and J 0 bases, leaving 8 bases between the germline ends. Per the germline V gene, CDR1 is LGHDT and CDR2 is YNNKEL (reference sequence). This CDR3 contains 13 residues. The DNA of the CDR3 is TGTGCCAGCAGACCCACAGTGAACACTGAAGCTTTCTTT. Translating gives CASRPTVNTEAFF.

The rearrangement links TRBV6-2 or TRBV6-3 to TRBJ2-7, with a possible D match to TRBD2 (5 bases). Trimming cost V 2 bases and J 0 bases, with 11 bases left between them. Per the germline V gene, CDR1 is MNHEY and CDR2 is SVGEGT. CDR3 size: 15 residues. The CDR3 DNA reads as TGTGCCAGCAGTTACGGCCGGGATAACTCCTACGAGCAGTACTTC. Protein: CASSYGRDNSYEQYF.

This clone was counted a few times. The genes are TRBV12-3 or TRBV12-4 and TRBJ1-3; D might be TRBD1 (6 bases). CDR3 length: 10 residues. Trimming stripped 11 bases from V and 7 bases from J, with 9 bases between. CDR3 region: CAGQGNTIYF. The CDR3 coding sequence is TGTGCCGGTCAGGGGAACACCATATATTTT.

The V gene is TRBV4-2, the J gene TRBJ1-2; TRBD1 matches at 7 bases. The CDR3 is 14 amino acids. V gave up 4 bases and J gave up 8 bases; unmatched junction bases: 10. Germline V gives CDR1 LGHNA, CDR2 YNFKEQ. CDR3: CASSRGTVVNGYTF. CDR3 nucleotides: TGTGCCAGCAGCCGGGGGACAGTTGTGAACGGCTACACCTTC.

The CDR3 DNA sequence: TGTGCCAGCAGTTACTCAGGACTAGCGGGGGAAGATACGCAGTATTTT. Its translation: CASSYSGLAGEDTQYF. The chain employs TRBV6-2 or TRBV6-3 and TRBJ2-3; the match to TRBD2 covers 13 bases. CDR1 and CDR2 (germline): MNHEY, SVGEGT. CDR3 length: 16 residues. J lost 5 bases, V lost 0 bases, and 2 bases had no gene match.

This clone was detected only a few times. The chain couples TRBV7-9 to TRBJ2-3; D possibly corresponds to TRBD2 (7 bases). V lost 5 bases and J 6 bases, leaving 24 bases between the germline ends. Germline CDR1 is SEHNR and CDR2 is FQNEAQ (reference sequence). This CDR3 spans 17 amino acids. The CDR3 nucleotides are TGTGCCAGCAGCCTCCGGGGGGCAGGAAGGACTATGGATACGCAGTATTTT. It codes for CASSLRGAGRTMDTQYF.

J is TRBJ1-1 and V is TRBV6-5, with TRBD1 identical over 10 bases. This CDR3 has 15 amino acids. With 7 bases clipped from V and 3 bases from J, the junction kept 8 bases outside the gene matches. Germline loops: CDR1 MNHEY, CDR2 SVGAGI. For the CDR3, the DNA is TGTGCCAGCACCACGGACAGGGGGTCATACACTGAAGCTTTCTTT. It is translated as CASTTDRGSYTEAFF.

The CDR3 DNA is TGTGCCAGCAGCGTAGCGGGACTGTCTGAGCAGTACTTC. Its protein is CASSVAGLSEQYF. The chain is built from TRBV6-5 and TRBJ2-7; 8 bases line up with TRBD2. This CDR3 region has 13 residues. After removal of 6 bases from V and 7 bases from J, the junction contained 8 bases not matched to a gene. Germline V CDR1 and CDR2: MNHEY, SVGAGI.